This T cell receptor beta chain was found in a study of beta chain features in type 1 diabetes. Comment on this clone: Its antigen is still unknown.

Study outcomes and limitations: Patients showed naive, central memory and Treg TCRB repertoires that appeared more similar than those of healthy donors. A potential PCR bias toward shorter templates would be equal in patient and control samples.

The CDR3 has 16 residues. The germline V and J ends were trimmed by 6 bases and 0 bases, with 15 bases remaining between them. CDR1 is ENHRY, CDR2 SYGVKD, per germline. Since all of the isolated RNA was reverse transcribed, expressed TCRB transcripts were what got sequenced. Profiling relied on immunoSEQ multiplex PCR, and the TCRdb table lists in-frame clones only, not all of them. The table shows more than 50,000 clones, with approximately 59% occurring only once. The receptor was derived from a young woman in good health. The chain is built from TRBV10-3 and TRBJ2-1, with D tentatively TRBD2 (6 bases). The specimen was Tregs from blood. The CDR3 region has the DNA TGTGCCATCAGGGGAGGAACTGCCAGCTCCTACAATGAGCAGTTCTTC. This gives the protein CAIRGGTASSYNEQFF.